Included here is one T cell receptor beta chain sequence, with context. The sample belongs to a study of blood T cell repertoires in COVID-19. Sequencing was performed with immunoSEQ multiplex PCR; in TCRdb, only in-frame clones are kept and a portion is missing. The sample yields 100,000 to 150,000 clones, around 86% seen once. The CDR3 loop spans 14 amino acids. V was trimmed by 5 bases and J by 9 bases, leaving 19 bases between them. Per germline, CDR1 SGHTA and CDR2 FQGTGA. The sequencing sample was made of peripheral blood. The rearrangement joins TRBV7-3 to TRBJ1-1, with D possibly TRBD1 on 5 matching bases. This clonotype originated in a man aged 60 to 75 with acute or convalescent COVID-19. CDR3 sequence: CASSPLTAGGKAFF. The CDR3 bases are TGTGCCAGCAGCCCGCTCACGGCCGGGGGAAAAGCTTTCTTT.